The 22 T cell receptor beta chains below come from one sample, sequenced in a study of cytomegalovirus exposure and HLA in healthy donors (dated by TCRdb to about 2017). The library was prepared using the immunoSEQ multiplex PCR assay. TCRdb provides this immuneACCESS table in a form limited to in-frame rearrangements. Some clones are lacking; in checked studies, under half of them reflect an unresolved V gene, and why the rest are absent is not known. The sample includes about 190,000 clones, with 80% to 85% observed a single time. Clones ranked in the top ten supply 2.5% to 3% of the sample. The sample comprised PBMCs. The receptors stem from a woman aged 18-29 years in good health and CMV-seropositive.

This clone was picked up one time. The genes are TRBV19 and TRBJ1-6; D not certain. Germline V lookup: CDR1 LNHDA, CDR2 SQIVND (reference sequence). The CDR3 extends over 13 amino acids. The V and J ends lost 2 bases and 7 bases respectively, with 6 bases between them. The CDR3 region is CASSIRGNSPLHF. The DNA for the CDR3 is TGTGCCAGTAGTATACGAGGGAATTCACCCCTCCACTTT.

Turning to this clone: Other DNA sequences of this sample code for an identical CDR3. CDR3 sequence: CASSLGRQGAEAFF. CDR3 sequence (DNA): TGTGCCAGCAGCTTAGGGAGACAGGGGGCTGAAGCTTTCTTT. The chain links TRBV7-8 to TRBJ1-1; 9 positions agree with TRBD1. The J segment lost 6 bases and the V segment lost 1 base, leaving 3 bases of the junction unmatched. Germline assignment: CDR1 SGHVS and CDR2 FQNEAQ. The CDR3 totals 14 residues.

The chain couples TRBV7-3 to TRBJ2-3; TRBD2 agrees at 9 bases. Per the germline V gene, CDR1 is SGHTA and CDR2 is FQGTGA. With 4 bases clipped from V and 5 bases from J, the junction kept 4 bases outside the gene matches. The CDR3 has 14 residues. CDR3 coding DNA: TGTGCCAGCAGCTCGGGACTAGCAAGAGATACGCAGTATTTT. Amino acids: CASSSGLARDTQYF.

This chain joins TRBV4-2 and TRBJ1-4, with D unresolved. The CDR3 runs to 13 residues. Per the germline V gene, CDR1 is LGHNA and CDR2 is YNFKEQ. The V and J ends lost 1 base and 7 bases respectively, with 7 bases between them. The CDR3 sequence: CASSQVSSEKLFF. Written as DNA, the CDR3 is TGTGCCAGCAGCCAAGTCTCCAGTGAAAAACTGTTTTTT.

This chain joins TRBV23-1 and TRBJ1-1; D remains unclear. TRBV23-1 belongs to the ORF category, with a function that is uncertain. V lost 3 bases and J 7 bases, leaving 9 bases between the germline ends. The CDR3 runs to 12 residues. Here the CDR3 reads CASSHRRNEAFF. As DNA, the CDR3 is TGCGCCAGCAGTCATCGGCGGAATGAAGCTTTCTTT.

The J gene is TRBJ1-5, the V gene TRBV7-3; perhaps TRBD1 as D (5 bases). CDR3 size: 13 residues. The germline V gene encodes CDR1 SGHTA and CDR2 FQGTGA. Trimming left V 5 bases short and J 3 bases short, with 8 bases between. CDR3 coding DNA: TGTGCCAGCAGCCAGGGAAACAATCAGCCCCAGCATTTT. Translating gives CASSQGNNQPQHF.

The CDR3 loop reads CASSPSRDRGTNEKLFF. CDR3 DNA: TGTGCCAGCAGCCCGTCCCGGGACAGGGGAACTAATGAAAAACTGTTTTTT. This sequence joins TRBV7-8 and TRBJ1-4, with 10 nucleotides matching TRBD1. The CDR3 consists of 17 residues. CDR1 and CDR2 (germline): SGHVS, FQNEAQ. The junction had 7 bases not matched to a gene; V was cut back by 5 bases and J by 1 base.

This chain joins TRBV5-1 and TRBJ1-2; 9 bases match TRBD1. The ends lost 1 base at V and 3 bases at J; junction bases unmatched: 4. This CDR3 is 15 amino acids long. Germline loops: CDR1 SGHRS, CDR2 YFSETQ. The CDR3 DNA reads TGCGCCAGCAGCTTGTCCCGGACAGGGGACTATGGCTACACCTTC. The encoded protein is CASSLSRTGDYGYTF.

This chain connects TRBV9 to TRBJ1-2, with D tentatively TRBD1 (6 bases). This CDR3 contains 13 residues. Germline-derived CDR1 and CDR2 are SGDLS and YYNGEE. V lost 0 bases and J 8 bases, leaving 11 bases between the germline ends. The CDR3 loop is CASSVGQVEGYTF. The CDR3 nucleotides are TGTGCCAGCAGCGTAGGACAGGTAGAAGGCTACACCTTC.

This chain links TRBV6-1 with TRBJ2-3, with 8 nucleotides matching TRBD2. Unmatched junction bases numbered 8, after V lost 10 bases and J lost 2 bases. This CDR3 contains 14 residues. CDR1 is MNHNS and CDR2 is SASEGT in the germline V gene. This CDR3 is CAIAGGPTTDTQYF. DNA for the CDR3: TGTGCCATCGCGGGGGGACCAACCACAGATACGCAGTATTTT.

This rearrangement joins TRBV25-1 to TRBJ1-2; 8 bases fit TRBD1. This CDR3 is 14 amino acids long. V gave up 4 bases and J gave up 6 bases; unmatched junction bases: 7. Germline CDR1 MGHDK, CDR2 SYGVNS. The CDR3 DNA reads TGTGCCAGCAGTGCTTACAGGGGGTCTCATGGCTACACCTTC. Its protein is CASSAYRGSHGYTF.

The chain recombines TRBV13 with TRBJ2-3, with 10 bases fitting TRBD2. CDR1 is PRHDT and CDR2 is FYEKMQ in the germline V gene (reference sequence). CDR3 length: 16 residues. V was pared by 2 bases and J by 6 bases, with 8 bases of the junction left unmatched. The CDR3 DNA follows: TGTGCCAGCAGCTTACTTAGCGGGGGGAAGGATGATACGCAGTATTTT. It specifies CASSLLSGGKDDTQYF. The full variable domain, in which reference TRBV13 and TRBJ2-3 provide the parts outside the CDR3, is AAGVIQSPRHLIKEKRETATLKCYPIPRHDTVYWYQQGPGQDPQFLISFYEKMQSDKGSIPDRFSAQQFSDYHSELNMSSLELGDSALYFCASSLLSGGKDDTQYFGPGTRLTVL.

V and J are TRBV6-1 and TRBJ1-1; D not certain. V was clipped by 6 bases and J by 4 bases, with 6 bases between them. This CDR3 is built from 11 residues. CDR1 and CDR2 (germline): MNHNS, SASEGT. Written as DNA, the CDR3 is TGTGCCAGCAGAAGACTCACTGAAGCTTTCTTT. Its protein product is CASRRLTEAFF.

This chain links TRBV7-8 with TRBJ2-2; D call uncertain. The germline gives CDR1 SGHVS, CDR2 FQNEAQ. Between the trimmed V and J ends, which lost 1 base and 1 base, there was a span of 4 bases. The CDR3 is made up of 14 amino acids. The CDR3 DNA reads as TGTGCCAGCAGCTTAGGCGTGAACACCGGGGAGCTGTTTTTT. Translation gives CASSLGVNTGELFF. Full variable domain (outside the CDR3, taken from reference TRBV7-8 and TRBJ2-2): GAGVSQSPRYKVAKRGQDVALRCDPISGHVSLFWYQQALGQGPEFLTYFQNEAQLDKSGLPSDRFFAERPEGSVSTLKIQRTQQEDSAVYLCASSLGVNTGELFFGEGSRLTVL.

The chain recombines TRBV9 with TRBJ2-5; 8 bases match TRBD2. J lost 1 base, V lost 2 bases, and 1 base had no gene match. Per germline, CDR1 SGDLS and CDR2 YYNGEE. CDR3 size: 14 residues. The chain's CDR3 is CASSVRGGQETQYF. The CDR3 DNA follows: TGTGCCAGCAGCGTCCGGGGGGGCCAAGAGACCCAGTACTTC.

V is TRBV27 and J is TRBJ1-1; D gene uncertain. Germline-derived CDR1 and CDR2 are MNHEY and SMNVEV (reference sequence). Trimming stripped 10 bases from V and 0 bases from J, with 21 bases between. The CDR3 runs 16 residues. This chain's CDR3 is CANLPRTGIMNTEAFF. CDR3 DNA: TGTGCCAACCTACCAAGGACGGGGATCATGAACACTGAAGCTTTCTTT.

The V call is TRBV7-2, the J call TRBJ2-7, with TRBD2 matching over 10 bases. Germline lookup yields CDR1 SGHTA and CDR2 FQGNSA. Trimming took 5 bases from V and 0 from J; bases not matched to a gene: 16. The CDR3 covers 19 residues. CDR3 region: CASSPIPTLAGALSYEQYF. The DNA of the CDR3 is TGTGCCAGCAGCCCGATCCCCACCCTAGCGGGGGCCCTCTCCTACGAGCAGTACTTC.

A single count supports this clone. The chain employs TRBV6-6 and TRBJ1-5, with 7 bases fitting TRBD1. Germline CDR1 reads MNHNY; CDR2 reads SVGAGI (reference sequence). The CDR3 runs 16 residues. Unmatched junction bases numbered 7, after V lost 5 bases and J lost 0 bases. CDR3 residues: CASSHGGTDSNQPQHF. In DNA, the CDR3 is TGTGCCAGCAGTCACGGCGGGACAGATAGCAATCAGCCCCAGCATTTT.

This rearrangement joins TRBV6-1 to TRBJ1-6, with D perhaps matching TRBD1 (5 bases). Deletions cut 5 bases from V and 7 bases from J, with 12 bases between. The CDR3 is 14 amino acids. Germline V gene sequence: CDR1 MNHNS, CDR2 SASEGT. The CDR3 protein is CASSCGTENSPLHF. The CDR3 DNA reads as TGTGCCAGCAGTTGCGGGACGGAAAATTCACCCCTCCACTTT.

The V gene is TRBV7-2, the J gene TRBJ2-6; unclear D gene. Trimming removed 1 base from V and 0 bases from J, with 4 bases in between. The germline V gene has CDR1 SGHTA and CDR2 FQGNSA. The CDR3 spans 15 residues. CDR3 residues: CASSLDSSGANVLTF. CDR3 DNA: TGTGCCAGCAGCTTAGATAGCTCTGGGGCCAACGTCCTGACTTTC.

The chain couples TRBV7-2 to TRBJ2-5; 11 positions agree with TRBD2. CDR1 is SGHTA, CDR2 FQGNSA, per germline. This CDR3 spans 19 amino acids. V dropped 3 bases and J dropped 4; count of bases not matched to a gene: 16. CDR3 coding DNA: TGTGCCAGCAGCTTCCCACGCGGATTGACTAGCGGGGACAGAGAGACCCAGTACTTC. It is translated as CASSFPRGLTSGDRETQYF.

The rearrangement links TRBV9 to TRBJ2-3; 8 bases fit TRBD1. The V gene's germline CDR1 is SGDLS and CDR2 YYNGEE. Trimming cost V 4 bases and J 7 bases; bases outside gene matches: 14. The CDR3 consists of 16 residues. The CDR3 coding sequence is TGTGCCAGCAGCCGCACAGGGGGGCTGTTCATCAATACGCAGTATTTT. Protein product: CASSRTGGLFINTQYF.